This T cell receptor beta chain was sequenced for a study of T-cell memory formation after mild COVID-19. TCRdb reprocessed the 5' RACE reads with MiXCR, giving one entry per CDR3 protein. This repertoire shows some 320,000 distinct CDR3 sequences, roughly 13% found once; its top ten account for approximately 22%. This clonotype was seen a handful of times. V lost 5 bases, J lost 14 bases, and 16 bases lay in between. The germline V gene has CDR1 LNHDA and CDR2 SQIVND (reference sequence). The CDR3 is made up of 13 amino acids. Material: PBMCs or a T cell subset sorted from them (not recorded which). The genes are TRBV19 and TRBJ1-6; tentatively, D is TRBD1 (5 bases). This clonotype was sampled from a man between 18 and 29 years old who had mild COVID-19 (a few samples of this study predate the infection). Cell type and time point are not known. The CDR3 nucleotides read TGTGCCAGTAGTCCCGAATGGGGGAGAACCCTCCACTTT. This translates into CASSPEWGRTLHF.